The 18 T cell receptor beta chains below all came from one sample that was sequenced in a study of blood T cell repertoires in COVID-19. Some clones are missing from TCRdb's copy, which holds only in-frame ones; the method was immunoSEQ multiplex PCR. The sample records approximately 440,000 clones, about 85% being singletons. The sample was PBMCs or T cells enriched from blood (not recorded which). All receptors derive from a woman aged 18-30 years who had recovered from COVID-19.

This rearrangement joins TRBV27 to TRBJ2-1; the match to TRBD2 covers 8 bases. J was trimmed by 9 bases and V by 0 bases; bases with no gene match: 7. The CDR3 is made up of 15 amino acids. Looked up from germline, CDR1 is MNHEY and CDR2 is SMNVEV (reference sequence). The CDR3 bases are TGTGCCAGCAGTTTATCAGCGGGGGCCCTCACTGAGCAGTTCTTC. This translates into CASSLSAGALTEQFF.

The chain employs TRBV11-3 and TRBJ2-7; TRBD2 aligns across 8 bases. Germline loops: CDR1 SGHNT, CDR2 YENEEA. This CDR3 has 13 residues. V shed 5 bases and J 2 bases; nucleotides not matched to a gene: 2. DNA for the CDR3: TGTGCCAGCAGCCCCGGGGGGGCCTACGAGCAGTACTTC. This gives the protein CASSPGGAYEQYF. Together with reference TRBV11-3 and TRBJ2-7, the CDR3 gives the full variable domain: EAGVVQSPRYKIIEKKQPVAFWCNPISGHNTLYWYLQNLGQGPELLIRYENEEAVDDSQLPKDRFSAERLKGVDSTLKIQPAELGDSAVYLCASSPGGAYEQYFGPGTRLTVT.

The chain carries TRBV9 and TRBJ1-5; a possible D gene is TRBD1 (5 bases). The CDR3 is 14 residues long. Trimming shortened V by 2 bases and J by 5 bases, and 11 bases separated the two germline ends. Germline loops: CDR1 SGDLS, CDR2 YYNGEE. The CDR3 DNA reads as TGTGCCAGCAGCGTTAGGGGCGGGGATCAGCCCCAGCATTTT. This sequence encodes CASSVRGGDQPQHF.

The gene calls are TRBV5-1 and TRBJ1-2, with TRBD1 as a possible D gene (5 bases). CDR3 length: 14 amino acids. V dropped 2 bases and J dropped 4 bases, with 12 bases sitting between them. From germline, CDR1 is SGHRS and CDR2 YFSETQ. The CDR3 DNA sequence: TGCGCCAGCAGCTTAGGGGCCTCTAGCTATGGCTACACCTTC. Residues: CASSLGASSYGYTF.

The chain uses TRBV13 and TRBJ2-7, with 9 bases aligning to TRBD2. V shed 2 bases, J shed 6 bases, and the junction held 5 bases outside the gene matches. Germline assignment: CDR1 PRHDT and CDR2 FYEKMQ (reference sequence). The CDR3 loop spans 14 amino acids. The CDR3 sequence: CASSLRRGGGEQYF. The CDR3 region has the DNA TGTGCCAGCAGCTTAAGGCGGGGGGGCGGCGAGCAGTACTTC.

The V gene is TRBV2, the J gene TRBJ1-1; D possibly corresponds to TRBD1 (5 bases). The CDR3 extends over 12 amino acids. Germline V lookup: CDR1 SNHLY, CDR2 FYNNEI. V lost 5 bases to trimming and J lost 7 bases, with 11 bases between them. CDR3: CASSWGENEAFF. CDR3 in DNA: TGTGCCAGCAGTTGGGGGGAAAATGAAGCTTTCTTT.

This chain uses TRBV18 with TRBJ1-1, with 7 bases matching TRBD1. Germline V lookup: CDR1 KGHSH, CDR2 LQKENI. The CDR3 sequence is 13 residues long. V shed 4 bases, J shed 1 base, and the junction held 0 bases outside the gene matches. CDR3: CASSRTGNTEAFF. The CDR3 DNA follows: TGTGCCAGCTCACGGACAGGGAACACTGAAGCTTTCTTT.

The chain combines TRBV2 with TRBJ1-3, with 8 bases identical to TRBD1. Trimming removed 5 bases from V and 4 bases from J; junction bases left unmatched: 7. Germline CDR1 is SNHLY and CDR2 is FYNNEI. The CDR3 is 15 residues long. The CDR3: CASSPRTGTGNTIYF. As DNA, the CDR3 is TGTGCCAGCAGTCCGCGGACAGGGACCGGAAACACCATATATTTT.

The genes are TRBV24-1 and TRBJ2-5; TRBD1 agrees at 9 bases. Germline CDR1 KGHDR, CDR2 SFDVKD. The ends lost 1 base at V and 2 bases at J; junction bases unmatched: 4. The CDR3 is 16 residues long. The CDR3 DNA is TGTGCCACCAGTGATTTTTGGACAGGGGTACAAGAGACCCAGTACTTC. Translation gives CATSDFWTGVQETQYF.

Only one count was recorded for this clone. This rearrangement joins TRBV7-3 to TRBJ1-4, with a tentative D call TRBD1 (6 bases). The ends were cut back, 3 bases at V and 7 bases at J, with 24 bases in the middle. The CDR3 extends over 18 amino acids. Germline assignment: CDR1 SGHTA and CDR2 FQGTGA. CDR3 sequence reads: CASSLTVPTGWGGEKLFF. The CDR3 DNA reads as TGTGCCAGCAGCTTGACGGTTCCCACAGGGTGGGGTGGTGAAAAACTGTTTTTT. Variable domain in full (rest from reference TRBV7-3 and TRBJ1-4): GAGVSQTPSNKVTEKGKYVELRCDPISGHTALYWYRQSLGQGPEFLIYFQGTGAADDSGLPNDRFFAVRPEGSVSTLKIQRTERGDSAVYLCASSLTVPTGWGGEKLFFGSGTQLSVL.

The chain links TRBV11-3 to TRBJ2-3; D call uncertain. CDR3 size: 15 residues. Germline assignment: CDR1 SGHNT and CDR2 YENEEA. V gave up 5 bases and J gave up 7 bases, with 19 bases separating them. In nucleotides, the CDR3 is TGTGCCAGCAGCGCCGACCCGGGTCCCGCGTATACGCAGTATTTT. It yields the protein CASSADPGPAYTQYF.

The V and J genes are TRBV10-3 and TRBJ1-1; D is perhaps TRBD1 (5 bases). V dropped 3 bases and J dropped 4 bases, with 12 bases sitting between them. The CDR3 is 14 residues long. Germline V lookup: CDR1 ENHRY, CDR2 SYGVKD. The CDR3 protein is CAISDKGGATEAFF. DNA of the CDR3: TGTGCCATCAGTGATAAGGGAGGGGCCACTGAAGCTTTCTTT.

In its sample, this clone was seen once. The chain is built from TRBV19 and TRBJ1-5; 8 bases agree with TRBD1. Germline V gene data show CDR1 as LNHDA and CDR2 as SQIVND (reference sequence). Trimming cost V 5 bases and J 2 bases; bases outside gene matches: 8. This CDR3 comprises 16 residues. The CDR3 coding sequence is TGTGCCAGTAGTCCAGACAGGGGAGGGGGCAATCAGCCCCAGCATTTT. This translates into CASSPDRGGGNQPQHF.

This chain links TRBV28 with TRBJ2-1; perhaps TRBD1 as D (6 bases). Germline V lookup: CDR1 MDHEN, CDR2 SYDVKM. The CDR3 runs 12 residues. The V end lost 5 bases, the J end lost 8 bases, and 10 bases lay between the germline ends. For the CDR3, the DNA is TGTGCCAGCAGTCCGACAGGAGATGAGCAGTTCTTC. Translation gives CASSPTGDEQFF.

This clone was detected only a few times. The gene calls are TRBV2 and TRBJ2-1; 7 nucleotides line up with TRBD2. The V gene's germline CDR1 is SNHLY and CDR2 FYNNEI. After removal of 3 bases from V and 8 bases from J, the junction contained 4 bases not matched to a gene. This CDR3 region has 13 residues. The CDR3 protein is CASSESGGYEQFF. CDR3 nucleotide sequence: TGTGCCAGCAGTGAGTCCGGGGGGTATGAGCAGTTCTTC.

This clone was counted a single time. The rearrangement links TRBV18 to TRBJ1-4; no clear D. Germline V CDR1 and CDR2: KGHSH, LQKENI. The V end lost 4 bases, the J end lost 4 bases, and 10 bases lay between the germline ends. The CDR3 is 14 residues long. The DNA for the CDR3 is TGTGCCAGCTCACTCCGGGTCGATAATGAAAAACTGTTTTTT. This encodes CASSLRVDNEKLFF.

V gene TRBV27 combines with J gene TRBJ2-3; 8 positions match TRBD2. The CDR3 length is 14 residues. The junction had 4 bases not matched to a gene; V was cut back by 8 bases and J by 0 bases. Germline CDR1 reads MNHEY; CDR2 reads SMNVEV (reference sequence). For the CDR3, the DNA is TGTGCCAGCGGGTCTAGCGGGAGCACAGATACGCAGTATTTT. This sequence encodes CASGSSGSTDTQYF.

The V gene is TRBV2, the J gene TRBJ2-1; a possible D gene is TRBD1 (6 bases). CDR1 is SNHLY, CDR2 FYNNEI, per germline. CDR3 length equals 14 residues. V was pared by 4 bases and J by 4 bases, with 11 bases between. This CDR3 is CASSAYRDYNEQFF. CDR3 nucleotide sequence: TGTGCCAGCAGTGCCTACAGGGATTACAATGAGCAGTTCTTC. The whole variable domain, filled in from reference TRBV2 and TRBJ2-1, reads EPEVTQTPSHQVTQMGQEVILRCVPISNHLYFYWYRQILGQKVEFLVSFYNNEISEKSEIFDDQFSVERPDGSNFTLKIRSTKLEDSAMYFCASSAYRDYNEQFFGPGTRLTVL.